This TCR beta chain emerged from a study of blood T cell repertoires in COVID-19. Study-wide background: Samples came from the United States, Italy and Spain, spanning acute and convalescent COVID-19. In each case, the material was cDNA or gDNA derived from T cells, B-cell-depleted T cells, or PBMCs.

Per the original methods: Quantification of nucleated cells was approximated via reference gene primer amplification. TCRdb keeps only in-frame clones here, not all; method: immunoSEQ multiplex PCR. Clone size and V and J calls were adopted from that table, with D and trimming inferred from the DNA. The table lists approximately 140,000 clones, around 84% of them singletons. The CDR3 is 13 amino acids. CDR1 and CDR2 from the germline V gene are LNHDA and SQIVND (reference sequence). Trimming took 4 bases from V and 5 from J, leaving 11 bases between them. The source of this sequence is a woman aged 60-75 years with acute or convalescent COVID-19. The sequenced sample was peripheral blood. V gene TRBV19 combines with J gene TRBJ2-5; possible D gene TRBD1, 6 bases. DNA for the CDR3: TGTGCCAGTAGTACAGGGGCTAGGGAGACCCAGTACTTC. Its translation is CASSTGARETQYF.